The 30 T cell receptor beta chains in this list originate from one sample, sequenced in a study of T-cell reconstitution after alpha-beta-depleted transplantation in children. Molecular barcoding with unique molecular identifiers was used for the TCRbeta library. TCRdb reprocessed the PCR reads with MiXCR, giving one entry per CDR3 protein. The sample has around 600,000 distinct CDR3 sequences, around a sixth seen once. Specimen: PBMCs from the stem cell graft donor, collected from the stem cell graft. The receptors derive from a human donor who donated a stem cell graft to a child with acute myeloid leukemia.

This clonotype was counted only a few times. The chain recombines TRBV29-1 with TRBJ2-5, with D uncertain. The CDR3 covers 15 residues. CDR1 and CDR2 from the germline V gene are SQVTM and ANQGSEA. V dropped 4 bases and J dropped 4 bases, with 19 bases sitting between them. The CDR3 region is CSVAISQALGETQYF. DNA for the CDR3: TGCAGCGTTGCCATTTCGCAGGCCCTGGGAGAGACCCAGTACTTC.

This clonotype came up many times. The chain carries TRBV5-1 and TRBJ1-4, with TRBD1 matching over 8 bases. Germline V gene data show CDR1 as SGHRS and CDR2 as YFSETQ. J lost 5 bases, V lost 2 bases, and 2 bases had no gene match. The CDR3 runs 14 residues. DNA of the CDR3: TGCGCCAGCAGCTTCCGGACAGGGAATGAAAAACTGTTTTTT. This codes for CASSFRTGNEKLFF.

This clonotype was recorded a few times. The J gene is TRBJ2-5, the V gene TRBV11-2, with D maybe TRBD2 (6 bases). From germline, CDR1 is SGHAT and CDR2 FQNNGV. CDR3 length equals 19 residues. The V and J ends lost 5 bases and 4 bases respectively, with 29 bases between them. CDR3 sequence (DNA): TGTGCCAGCAGCGCAAGACAGTTGAGGACTATAAGGGAAAGAGAGACCCAGTACTTC. This gives the protein CASSARQLRTIRERETQYF.

The chain couples TRBV7-9 to TRBJ1-1; a possible D gene is TRBD1 (5 bases). Germline loops: CDR1 SEHNR, CDR2 FQNEAQ (reference sequence). The CDR3 spans 14 residues. Trimming removed 4 bases at V and 0 bases at J, with 9 bases between. The CDR3 bases are TGTGCCAGCAGCTCGGGACGGATGAACACTGAAGCTTTCTTT. Amino acid sequence: CASSSGRMNTEAFF. The full variable domain, its missing parts supplied by reference TRBV7-9 and TRBJ1-1, is DTGVSQNPRHKITKRGQNVTFRCDPISEHNRLYWYRQTLGQGPEFLTYFQNEAQLEKSRLLSDRFSAERPKGSFSTLEIQRTEQGDSAMYLCASSSGRMNTEAFFGQGTRLTVV.

The rearrangement links TRBV7-2 to TRBJ2-7, with TRBD2 identical over 7 bases. The junction had 4 bases not matched to a gene; V was cut back by 0 bases and J by 5 bases. Germline V CDR1 and CDR2: SGHTA, FQGNSA. The CDR3 consists of 14 residues. CDR3 nucleotides: TGTGCCAGCAGCTTAGCGGGGGGGAGGAACGAGCAGTACTTC. Its translation is CASSLAGGRNEQYF.

The chain uses TRBV5-1 and TRBJ1-1; D is unclear. Trimming stripped 3 bases from V and 5 bases from J, with 11 bases between. The CDR3 consists of 13 residues. Germline CDR1 and CDR2: SGHRS and YFSETQ. CDR3 DNA: TGCGCCAGCAGCTGGAACACTGATACTGAAGCTTTCTTT. It specifies CASSWNTDTEAFF.

The rearrangement links TRBV5-1 to TRBJ2-7, with 7 bases that match TRBD1. The CDR3 sequence is 14 residues long. J lost 8 bases, V lost 4 bases, and 12 bases had no gene match. Germline assignment: CDR1 SGHRS and CDR2 YFSETQ. The CDR3: CASSREPGTEKQYF. CDR3 coding DNA: TGCGCCAGCAGCCGAGAACCCGGGACAGAAAAGCAGTACTTC.

In its sample, this clonotype was seen once. This chain links TRBV3-1 with TRBJ2-2, with a weak D call TRBD1 (5 bases). Between the trimmed V and J ends, which lost 4 bases and 7 bases, there was a span of 7 bases. Germline CDR1 reads LGHDT; CDR2 reads YNNKEL (reference sequence). The CDR3 sequence is 12 residues long. The CDR3 protein is CASSPTDGELFF. For the CDR3, the DNA is TGTGCCAGCAGCCCGACAGACGGGGAGCTGTTTTTT.

The chain uses TRBV6-2 or TRBV6-3 and TRBJ2-5; no clear D. V lost 6 bases and J 8 bases, leaving 13 bases between the germline ends. This CDR3 has 12 residues. Germline V gives CDR1 MNHEY, CDR2 SVGEGT. CDR3: CASSPRAHTQYF. DNA for the CDR3: TGTGCCAGCAGCCCTAGGGCCCACACCCAGTACTTC.

This clonotype showed up just a few times. The chain joins TRBV18 to TRBJ2-1; TRBD2 aligns across 8 bases. Germline V CDR1 and CDR2: KGHSH, LQKENI. With 0 bases clipped from V and 15 bases from J, the junction kept 10 bases outside the gene matches. This CDR3 is 14 amino acids long. The CDR3 coding sequence is TGTGCCAGCTCACCACCGGGAAGCGGGGGCGTTGCGTTCTTC. It translates to CASSPPGSGGVAFF.

In its sample, this clonotype was seen many times. The chain is built from TRBV10-3 and TRBJ1-2; D is ambiguous. The V gene lost 8 bases and the J gene lost 5 bases, with 21 bases spanning the gap. This CDR3 is 15 amino acids long. Germline V gives CDR1 ENHRY, CDR2 SYGVKD. CDR3 sequence (DNA): TGTGCCATCCAGGCAGGTGACCGCGGGGTTTATGGCTACACCTTC. The encoded protein is CAIQAGDRGVYGYTF.

The sample holds many counts of this clonotype. The CDR3 DNA follows: TGCAGTGCTAGAGCATTAACCAGAAAAGAGGATAATTCACCCCTCCACTTT. Translating it yields CSARALTRKEDNSPLHF. The chain combines TRBV20-1 with TRBJ1-6; D is uncertain. Germline lookup yields CDR1 DFQATT and CDR2 SNEGSKA (reference sequence). The V gene lost 1 base and the J gene lost 5 bases, with 18 bases spanning the gap. This CDR3 is 17 amino acids long.

V is TRBV7-6 and J is TRBJ2-6; D gene unclear. Germline V CDR1 and CDR2: SGHVS, FNYEAQ. Trimming removed 2 bases at V and 1 base at J, with 9 bases between. The CDR3 sequence is 16 residues long. CDR3 in DNA: TGTGCCAGCAGCTTATATACCAGGTCTGGGGCCAACGTCCTGACTTTC. Protein: CASSLYTRSGANVLTF.

This clonotype was observed once. This sequence joins TRBV3-1 and TRBJ2-7; D is perhaps TRBD1 (6 bases). The ends were cut back, 0 bases at V and 6 bases at J, with 9 bases in the middle. CDR3 size: 13 residues. Germline V gene lookup returns CDR1 LGHDT and CDR2 YNNKEL (reference sequence). CDR3 protein: CASSQEQGREQYV. The CDR3 region has the DNA TGTGCCAGCAGCCAAGAACAGGGTCGCGAGCAGTACGTC.

The V gene is TRBV29-1, the J gene TRBJ1-4, with D hard to call. The CDR3 sequence is 13 residues long. The germline V and J ends were trimmed by 2 bases and 5 bases, with 9 bases remaining between them. From germline, CDR1 is SQVTM and CDR2 ANQGSEA. In DNA form, the CDR3 reads TGCAGCGTTGAACCGAAGGGCAATGAAAAACTGTTTTTT. It yields the protein CSVEPKGNEKLFF.

V and J are TRBV9 and TRBJ2-5; 7 bases are a match to TRBD1. Germline lookup yields CDR1 SGDLS and CDR2 YYNGEE. The CDR3 sequence is 17 residues long. The J segment lost 4 bases and the V segment lost 3 bases, leaving 15 bases of the junction unmatched. The CDR3 DNA follows: TGTGCCAGCAGCGCTGGGGTGGGACAGATGGCTTTAGAGACCCAGTACTTC. Encoded protein: CASSAGVGQMALETQYF. The full variable domain, rest sourced from reference TRBV9 and TRBJ2-5, is DSGVTQTPKHLITATGQRVTLRCSPRSGDLSVYWYQQSLDQGLQFLIQYYNGEERAKGNILERFSAQQFPDLHSELNLSSLELGDSALYFCASSAGVGQMALETQYFGPGTRLLVL.

This clonotype has more than one count but fewer than ten. The rearrangement uses TRBV5-1 and TRBJ1-2, with 7 bases fitting TRBD1. The CDR3 has 17 residues. Germline lookup yields CDR1 SGHRS and CDR2 YFSETQ. V gave up 0 bases and J gave up 7 bases; unmatched junction bases: 15. For the CDR3, the DNA is TGCGCCAGCAGCTTGGGACAGGGAGGATTGGCAGCGAGTGGCTACACCTTC. Protein sequence: CASSLGQGGLAASGYTF. Supplemented by reference TRBV5-1 and TRBJ1-2, the full variable domain reads KAGVTQTPRYLIKTRGQQVTLSCSPISGHRSVSWYQQTPGQGLQFLFEYFSETQRNKGNFPGRFSGRQFSNSRSEMNVSTLELGDSALYLCASSLGQGGLAASGYTFGSGTRLTVV.

This clonotype appeared a single time. This chain joins TRBV20-1 and TRBJ2-2; D ambiguous. The CDR3 consists of 14 residues. Germline loops: CDR1 DFQATT, CDR2 SNEGSKA (reference sequence). V gave up 3 bases and J gave up 7 bases, with 15 bases separating them. This CDR3 reads CSASSPRHNGELFF. The DNA for the CDR3 is TGCAGTGCTAGCAGTCCCCGGCACAACGGGGAGCTGTTTTTT.

This clonotype was seen at least ten times. V gene TRBV7-3 combines with J gene TRBJ2-4; 7 bases are shared with TRBD1. The CDR3 is 15 amino acids. The germline V gene has CDR1 SGHTA and CDR2 FQGTGA. V was clipped by 1 base and J by 7 bases; unmatched bases: 7. The DNA for the CDR3 is TGTGCCAGCAGCTTAAGCGGAGGACAGGTGAACATTCAGTACTTC. Its protein product is CASSLSGGQVNIQYF.

V is TRBV20-1 and J is TRBJ2-3, with a possible D match to TRBD1 (5 bases). With 5 bases removed from V and 1 base from J, the gap between germline ends came to 22 bases. The CDR3 has 17 residues. Per germline, CDR1 DFQATT and CDR2 SNEGSKA (reference sequence). The CDR3 reads CSARPGRVIWGTDTQYF. CDR3 sequence (DNA): TGCAGTGCTCGCCCAGGGCGCGTTATTTGGGGCACAGATACGCAGTATTTT.

With regard to this clonotype: A read error may be the cause here, since a much bigger clone is one base away. The V and J genes are TRBV5-1 and TRBJ1-2, with D unresolved. V was clipped by 4 bases and J by 3 bases, with 10 bases between them. The CDR3 extends over 13 amino acids. Germline loops: CDR1 SGHRS, CDR2 YFSETQ. CDR3 in amino acids: CASSPLADYGYTF. As DNA, the CDR3 is TGCGCCAGCAGCCCATTGGCAGACTATGGCTACACCTTC.

The V and J genes are TRBV28 and TRBJ1-3; 7 nucleotides align to TRBD1. The CDR3 runs 15 residues. The J segment lost 2 bases and the V segment lost 3 bases, leaving 4 bases of the junction unmatched. In germline, CDR1 is MDHEN, CDR2 SYDVKM. In DNA form, the CDR3 reads TGTGCCAGCAGTTTGACGGGGACAGCTGGAAACACCATATATTTT. It yields the protein CASSLTGTAGNTIYF. Full variable domain (outside the CDR3, taken from reference TRBV28 and TRBJ1-3): DVKVTQSSRYLVKRTGEKVFLECVQDMDHENMFWYRQDPGLGLRLIYFSYDVKMKEKGDIPEGYSVSREKKERFSLILESASTNQTSMYLCASSLTGTAGNTIYFGEGSWLTVV.

V and J are TRBV29-1 and TRBJ1-2; unclear D gene. This CDR3 is 10 amino acids long. Trimming removed 6 bases at V and 8 bases at J, with 10 bases between. Germline V gives CDR1 SQVTM, CDR2 ANQGSEA. The CDR3 reads CSVDLGGYTF. The CDR3 region has the DNA TGCAGCGTGGATCTGGGGGGCTACACCTTC.

This clonotype was recorded a few times. The V gene is TRBV7-6, the J gene TRBJ2-1, with 8 bases aligning to TRBD1. Germline values: CDR1 SGHVS, CDR2 FNYEAQ. J gave up 4 bases and V 4 bases, and 3 bases lay outside the gene matches. There are 14 residues in the CDR3. The CDR3 reads CASSSDRVYNEQFF. Written as DNA, the CDR3 is TGTGCCAGCAGCTCGGACAGGGTTTACAATGAGCAGTTCTTC.

The genes are TRBV5-6 and TRBJ2-1; TRBD1 agrees at 7 bases. Germline CDR1 SGHDT, CDR2 YYEEEE. The ends lost 3 bases at V and 5 bases at J; junction bases unmatched: 8. CDR3 length: 15 residues. The CDR3 coding sequence is TGTGCCAGCAGCTCGCCGAGGGGGCCCGACAATGAGCAGTTCTTC. This gives the protein CASSSPRGPDNEQFF.

This clonotype was counted at least ten times. The chain couples TRBV20-1 to TRBJ2-1, with 7 bases fitting TRBD2. This CDR3 contains 14 residues. Germline CDR1 is DFQATT and CDR2 is SNEGSKA (reference sequence). The V and J ends lost 0 bases and 7 bases, in that order; junction bases with no gene match: 6. The CDR3 spells CSARDRLAVNEQFF. The CDR3 DNA reads as TGCAGTGCTAGAGACCGACTAGCAGTTAATGAGCAGTTCTTC.

This chain uses TRBV5-5 with TRBJ2-3; TRBD2 matches 7 bases. Losses at the gene ends were 1 base for V and 4 bases for J; bases not matched to a gene: 3. Germline V gives CDR1 SGHKS, CDR2 YYEKEE (reference sequence). CDR3 length: 14 amino acids. CDR3 in DNA: TGTGCCAGCAGCTTGTGTGCGGGGGCAGATACGCAGTATTTT. Translated: CASSLCAGADTQYF.

V and J are TRBV20-1 and TRBJ2-6; 10 bases align to TRBD1. Per the germline V gene, CDR1 is DFQATT and CDR2 is SNEGSKA (reference sequence). The CDR3 length is 19 residues. The V gene end was trimmed by 6 bases and the J gene end by 0 bases; junction bases not matched to a gene: 14. For the CDR3, the DNA is TGCAGTGCCCCCCCTCCGGGACAGGGGCCTTCCTCTGGGGCCAACGTCCTGACTTTC. Its protein is CSAPPPGQGPSSGANVLTF.

Many counts were recorded for this clonotype. The chain has TRBV29-1 and TRBJ1-1, with D unresolved. V was pared by 7 bases and J by 4 bases, with 13 bases between. Germline CDR1 SQVTM, CDR2 ANQGSEA. The CDR3 runs 12 residues. The CDR3 protein is CSGQEGSTEAFF. CDR3 DNA sequence: TGCAGCGGGCAAGAGGGAAGCACTGAAGCTTTCTTT.

This clonotype was counted ten times or more. The chain links TRBV15 to TRBJ1-5; D is unclear. The CDR3 contains 15 residues. Germline V gene sequence: CDR1 LNHNV, CDR2 YYDKDF (reference sequence). Trimming pared 5 bases from V and 2 bases from J, leaving 13 bases between. Written as DNA, the CDR3 is TGTGCCACCAGCCGGGTGACGGGAGGCAATCAGCCCCAGCATTTT. Its protein product is CATSRVTGGNQPQHF.